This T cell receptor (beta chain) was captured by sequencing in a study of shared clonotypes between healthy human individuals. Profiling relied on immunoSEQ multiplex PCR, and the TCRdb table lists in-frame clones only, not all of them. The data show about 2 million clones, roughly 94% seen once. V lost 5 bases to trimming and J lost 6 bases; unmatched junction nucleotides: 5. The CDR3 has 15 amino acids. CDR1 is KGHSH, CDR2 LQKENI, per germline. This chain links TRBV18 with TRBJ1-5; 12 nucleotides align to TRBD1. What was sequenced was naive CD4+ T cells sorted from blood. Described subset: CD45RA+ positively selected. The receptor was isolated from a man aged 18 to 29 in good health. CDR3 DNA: TGTGCCAGCTCAGGCGGGACAGGGGGCGCTCAGCCCCAGCATTTT. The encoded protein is CASSGGTGGAQPQHF.